These 27 T cell receptor beta chains share one sample of origin, sequenced in a study of OX40 agonist ivuxolimab in advanced cancers. TCRdb keeps only in-frame clones here, not all; method: immunoSEQ multiplex PCR. Of 72,000 or so clones in the sample, 85% to 90% were seen once. Sequencing was performed on CD4+ or CD8+ T cells sorted from blood, taken in a trial of the OX40 agonist ivuxolimab. These receptors were taken from an adult with an advanced solid tumor such as melanoma, head and neck, liver or kidney cancer.

The sample holds one count of this clone. The J gene is TRBJ2-7, the V gene TRBV7-6, with D unresolved. V gave up 3 bases and J gave up 0 bases, with 12 bases separating them. This CDR3 region has 15 residues. Germline V lookup: CDR1 SGHVS, CDR2 FNYEAQ. CDR3 in amino acids: CASSFRPASSYEQYF. The CDR3 coding sequence is TGTGCCAGCAGCTTTAGGCCTGCTAGCTCCTACGAGCAGTACTTC.

V and J are TRBV18 and TRBJ2-4, with a possible D match to TRBD1 (5 bases). The CDR3 loop spans 14 amino acids. CDR1 is KGHSH and CDR2 is LQKENI in the germline V gene. Trimming removed 0 bases from V and 8 bases from J, with 11 bases in between. CDR3 amino acids: CASSPPTGHDIQYF. CDR3 in DNA: TGTGCCAGCTCACCACCTACAGGTCATGACATTCAGTACTTC.

This chain joins TRBV5-1 and TRBJ1-1; D is possibly TRBD1 (5 bases). This CDR3 region has 13 residues. Per germline, CDR1 SGHRS and CDR2 YFSETQ. Trimming removed 1 base from V and 4 bases from J, with 8 bases in between. In nucleotides, the CDR3 is TGCGCCAGCAGCTTGCTGGGGGGCACTGAAGCTTTCTTT. Translation: CASSLLGGTEAFF.

This clone appeared once. The chain has TRBV7-9 and TRBJ2-2; the D is unclear. The V end lost 5 bases, the J end lost 0 bases, and 16 bases lay between the germline ends. CDR3 length: 17 residues. Looked up from germline, CDR1 is SEHNR and CDR2 is FQNEAQ (reference sequence). The CDR3 sequence: CASSLPGILANTGELFF. As DNA, the CDR3 is TGTGCCAGCAGCCTCCCAGGCATACTCGCGAACACCGGGGAGCTGTTTTTT.

The rearrangement links TRBV6-6 to TRBJ2-7; possibly TRBD1 for D (5 bases). Germline CDR1 reads MNHNY; CDR2 reads SVGAGI (reference sequence). Trimming left V 6 bases short and J 3 bases short, with 9 bases between. The length of the CDR3 is 12 residues. The CDR3 region has the DNA TGTGCCAGCAGCAGGACAAGCTACGAGCAGTACTTC. Residues: CASSRTSYEQYF.

The chain carries TRBV5-5 and TRBJ2-7; D not certain. With 4 bases removed from V and 6 bases from J, the gap between germline ends came to 11 bases. Germline V CDR1 and CDR2: SGHKS, YYEKEE (reference sequence). The CDR3 covers 12 residues. Here the CDR3 reads CASSQNAIEQYF. CDR3 nucleotides: TGTGCCAGCAGCCAAAACGCGATCGAGCAGTACTTC.

V gene TRBV28 combines with J gene TRBJ2-7; 9 positions match TRBD1. The CDR3 totals 13 residues. CDR1 MDHEN and CDR2 SYDVKM come from the germline V gene. V dropped 5 bases and J dropped 6; count of bases not matched to a gene: 5. Here the CDR3 DNA reads TGTGCCAGCAGTGAGGACAGGGGTCGCGAGCAGTACTTC. Amino acids: CASSEDRGREQYF. The whole variable domain, filled in from reference TRBV28 and TRBJ2-7, reads DVKVTQSSRYLVKRTGEKVFLECVQDMDHENMFWYRQDPGLGLRLIYFSYDVKMKEKGDIPEGYSVSREKKERFSLILESASTNQTSMYLCASSEDRGREQYFGPGTRLTVT.

The chain carries TRBV18 and TRBJ2-3, with 8 bases fitting TRBD2. Germline CDR1 reads KGHSH; CDR2 reads LQKENI. V lost 2 bases, J lost 6 bases, and 7 bases stayed unmatched. This CDR3 region has 15 residues. CDR3 in DNA: TGTGCCAGCTCACCAACCAGCGGGGGAGGGGATACGCAGTATTTT. Protein: CASSPTSGGGDTQYF.

This sequence joins TRBV11-3 and TRBJ2-2, with 11 bases identical to TRBD1. V shed 6 bases, J shed 5 bases, and the junction held 5 bases outside the gene matches. CDR3 size: 15 residues. The V gene's germline CDR1 is SGHNT and CDR2 YENEEA. The CDR3 protein is CASSSGQGATGELFF. CDR3 bases: TGTGCCAGCAGTTCCGGACAGGGGGCTACCGGGGAGCTGTTTTTT.

The rearrangement joins TRBV18 to TRBJ2-7, with a weak D call TRBD2 (6 bases). The V end was cut by 3 bases, the J end by 6 bases, with 21 bases between. The CDR3 covers 16 residues. Germline V gene sequence: CDR1 KGHSH, CDR2 LQKENI. In DNA form, the CDR3 reads TGTGCCAGCTCACCTACCAACGGGGACTCTCTACTCGAGCAGTACTTC. Translating it yields CASSPTNGDSLLEQYF.

This clone has only one observation. This chain connects TRBV5-1 to TRBJ2-3; 7 nucleotides agree with TRBD2. The trim removed 2 bases at V and 0 bases at J, leaving 15 bases unmatched. The CDR3 contains 19 residues. The germline CDR1 and CDR2 sequences are SGHRS and YFSETQ. This CDR3 is CASSLGLKLLADSTDTQYF. The CDR3 DNA follows: TGCGCCAGCAGCTTAGGACTCAAGCTGCTAGCGGATAGCACAGATACGCAGTATTTT.

The gene calls are TRBV5-1 and TRBJ2-7, with TRBD1 as a possible D gene (6 bases). V lost 2 bases and J 3 bases, leaving 15 bases between the germline ends. The CDR3 spans 15 residues. Germline V lookup: CDR1 SGHRS, CDR2 YFSETQ. The CDR3 bases are TGCGCCAGCAGCTTAAAGGCAGGGGCCCTCTACGAGCAGTACTTC. Translating it yields CASSLKAGALYEQYF.

J is TRBJ1-1 and V is TRBV18; D is ambiguous. The CDR3 length is 13 residues. Germline CDR1 and CDR2: KGHSH and LQKENI. V shed 2 bases and J shed 1 base, with 5 bases lying between them. Here the CDR3 reads CASSPKANTEAFF. CDR3 DNA sequence: TGTGCCAGCTCACCAAAAGCGAACACTGAAGCTTTCTTT.

J is TRBJ1-1 and V is TRBV5-4; D is unresolved. Germline CDR1 SGHNT, CDR2 YYREEE (reference sequence). V lost 0 bases, J lost 0 bases, and 12 bases lay in between. This CDR3 contains 16 residues. The CDR3: CASSLVAGILNTEAFF. The CDR3, as DNA: TGTGCCAGCAGCTTGGTAGCAGGCATTCTGAACACTGAAGCTTTCTTT. The complete variable domain, with remaining parts taken from reference TRBV5-4 and TRBJ1-1, reads ETGVTQSPTHLIKTRGQQVTLRCSSQSGHNTVSWYQQALGQGPQFIFQYYREEENGRGNFPPRFSGLQFPNYSSELNVNALELDDSALYLCASSLVAGILNTEAFFGQGTRLTVV.

V usage is TRBV29-1 and J usage is TRBJ1-1; the D is unclear. V lost 7 bases, J lost 1 base, and 10 bases lay in between. Germline lookup yields CDR1 SQVTM and CDR2 ANQGSEA. There are 12 residues in the CDR3. The CDR3 DNA reads TGCAGCGCACGGACCGAGAACACTGAAGCTTTCTTT. Its translation: CSARTENTEAFF.

The chain is built from TRBV19 and TRBJ2-2; D may correspond to TRBD1 or TRBD2 (5 bases each). Germline V gene sequence: CDR1 LNHDA, CDR2 SQIVND (reference sequence). The V end lost 4 bases, the J end lost 4 bases, and 13 bases lay between the germline ends. This CDR3 has 15 residues. The DNA for the CDR3 is TGTGCCAGTAGTACCCCGGGACGGGTCACCGGGGAGCTGTTTTTT. Protein product: CASSTPGRVTGELFF.

The chain uses TRBV7-2 and TRBJ2-4; TRBD1 aligns across 8 bases. After removal of 5 bases from V and 7 bases from J, the junction contained 4 bases not matched to a gene. There are 13 residues in the CDR3. The germline V gene has CDR1 SGHTA and CDR2 FQGNSA. CDR3 protein: CASSPGQGNIQYF. In nucleotides, the CDR3 is TGTGCCAGCAGCCCTGGACAGGGTAACATTCAGTACTTC.

The chain employs TRBV10-3 and TRBJ2-7, with 8 bases lining up with TRBD2. The CDR3 extends over 16 amino acids. J was trimmed by 0 bases and V by 10 bases; bases with no gene match: 14. Germline loops: CDR1 ENHRY, CDR2 SYGVKD. This chain's CDR3 is CATNRVAGGSSYEQYF. As DNA, the CDR3 is TGTGCCACCAATAGGGTGGCGGGAGGCTCCTCCTACGAGCAGTACTTC.

This clone was seen a few times. CDR3 coding DNA: TGTGCCAGTAGTATAGTTGGTCGAGACTATGGCTACACCTTC. It codes for CASSIVGRDYGYTF. This chain uses TRBV19 with TRBJ1-2; D is uncertain. Germline V gene data show CDR1 as LNHDA and CDR2 as SQIVND (reference sequence). Deletions cut 1 base from V and 3 bases from J, with 9 bases between. This CDR3 contains 14 residues. The full variable domain, completed using reference TRBV19 and TRBJ1-2, is DGGITQSPKYLFRKEGQNVTLSCEQNLNHDAMYWYRQDPGQGLRLIYYSQIVNDFQKGDIAEGYSVSREKKESFPLTVTSAQKNPTAFYLCASSIVGRDYGYTFGSGTRLTVV.

The chain is built from TRBV7-3 and TRBJ1-2; 10 nucleotides agree with TRBD1. The CDR3 contains 15 residues. The trim removed 4 bases at V and 4 bases at J, leaving 6 bases unmatched. Germline loops: CDR1 SGHTA, CDR2 FQGTGA. The CDR3 DNA reads TGTGCCAGCAGCTACCCGACAGGGGGCTCCTATGGCTACACCTTC. This gives the protein CASSYPTGGSYGYTF.

In this sample, this clone turned up a few times. The CDR3 sequence is CASGGPGGANGELFF. CDR3 nucleotide sequence: TGTGCCAGCGGGGGGCCAGGGGGCGCGAACGGGGAGCTGTTTTTT. V and J are TRBV2 and TRBJ2-2; TRBD1 matches at 8 bases. The germline CDR1 and CDR2 sequences are SNHLY and FYNNEI. This CDR3 spans 15 amino acids. V was clipped by 8 bases and J by 7 bases; unmatched bases: 12.

The chain links TRBV29-1 to TRBJ2-3, with 11 positions matching TRBD2. J lost 1 base, V lost 6 bases, and 6 bases had no gene match. The CDR3 totals 15 residues. Germline values: CDR1 SQVTM, CDR2 ANQGSEA. CDR3 protein: CSVAGTSGGTDTQYF. DNA of the CDR3: TGCAGCGTCGCCGGGACTAGCGGAGGCACAGATACGCAGTATTTT.

The V and J genes are TRBV5-8 and TRBJ2-7; D remains unclear. Trimming removed 6 bases from V and 3 bases from J, with 16 bases in between. The CDR3 loop spans 14 amino acids. Germline CDR1 reads SGHTS; CDR2 reads YDEGEE. The CDR3 coding sequence is TGTGCCAGCAACAGCTGGCCCCCAATCTACGAGCAGTACTTC. As protein: CASNSWPPIYEQYF.

Notes on this clone: Other nucleotide sequences in the sample specify the same CDR3. The rearrangement uses TRBV11-2 and TRBJ2-7; D not certain. The CDR3 length is 11 residues. The V gene lost 5 bases and the J gene lost 2 bases, with 4 bases spanning the gap. Germline CDR1 reads SGHAT; CDR2 reads FQNNGV. CDR3 region: CASSPAYEQYF. CDR3 DNA sequence: TGTGCCAGCAGCCCCGCCTACGAGCAGTACTTC.

The chain recombines TRBV6-5 with TRBJ2-1; D perhaps matches TRBD1 (6 bases). Trimming stripped 6 bases from V and 1 base from J, with 13 bases between. The CDR3 has 15 amino acids. The germline gives CDR1 MNHEY, CDR2 SVGAGI. CDR3 loop: CASRALGASYNEQFF. CDR3 DNA: TGTGCCAGCAGGGCCCTGGGGGCGTCCTACAATGAGCAGTTCTTC.

A single count supports this clone. The chain employs TRBV10-3 and TRBJ2-3; tentatively, D is TRBD1 (5 bases). CDR3 size: 15 residues. From germline, CDR1 is ENHRY and CDR2 SYGVKD. The V and J ends lost 2 bases and 0 bases respectively, with 9 bases between them. The CDR3 region has the DNA TGTGCCATCAGTGAGCTGGGGCAAAGCACAGATACGCAGTATTTT. Its translation is CAISELGQSTDTQYF.

V and J are TRBV7-9 and TRBJ2-3; D uncertain. The CDR3 loop spans 16 amino acids. Trimming removed 5 bases at V and 0 bases at J, with 15 bases between. Germline V CDR1 and CDR2: SEHNR, FQNEAQ (reference sequence). The DNA of the CDR3 is TGTGCCAGCAGCCAAAGTTGGAGTGGTAGCACAGATACGCAGTATTTT. This codes for CASSQSWSGSTDTQYF.